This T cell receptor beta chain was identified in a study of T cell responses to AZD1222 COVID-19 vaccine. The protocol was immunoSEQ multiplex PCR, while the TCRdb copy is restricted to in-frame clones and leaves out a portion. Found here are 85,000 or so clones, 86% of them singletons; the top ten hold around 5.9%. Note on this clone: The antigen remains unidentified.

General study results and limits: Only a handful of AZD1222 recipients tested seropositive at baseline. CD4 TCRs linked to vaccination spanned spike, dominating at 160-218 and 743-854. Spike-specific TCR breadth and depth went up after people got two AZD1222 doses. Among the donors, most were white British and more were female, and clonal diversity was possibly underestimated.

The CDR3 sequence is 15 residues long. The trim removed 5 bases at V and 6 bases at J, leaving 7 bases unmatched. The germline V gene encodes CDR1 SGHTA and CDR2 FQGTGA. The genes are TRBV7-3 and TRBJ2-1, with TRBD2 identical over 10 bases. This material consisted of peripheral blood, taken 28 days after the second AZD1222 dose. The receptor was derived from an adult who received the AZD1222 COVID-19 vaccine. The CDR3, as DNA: TGTGCCAGCAGCCCACCGGGACTAGCGTTCAATGAGCAGTTCTTC. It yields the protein CASSPPGLAFNEQFF.